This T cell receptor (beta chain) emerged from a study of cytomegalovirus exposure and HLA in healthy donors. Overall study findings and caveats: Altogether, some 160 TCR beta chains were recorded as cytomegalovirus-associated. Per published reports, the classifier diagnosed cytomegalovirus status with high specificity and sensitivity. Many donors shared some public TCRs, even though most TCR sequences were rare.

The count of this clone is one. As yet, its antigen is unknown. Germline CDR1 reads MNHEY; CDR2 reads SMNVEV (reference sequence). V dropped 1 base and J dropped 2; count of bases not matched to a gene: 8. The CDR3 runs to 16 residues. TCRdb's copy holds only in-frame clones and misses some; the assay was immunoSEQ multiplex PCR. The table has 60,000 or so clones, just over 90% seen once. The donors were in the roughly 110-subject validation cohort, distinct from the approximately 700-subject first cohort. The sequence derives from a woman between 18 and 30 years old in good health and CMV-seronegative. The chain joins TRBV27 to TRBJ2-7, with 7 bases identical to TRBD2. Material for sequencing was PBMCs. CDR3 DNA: TGTGCCAGCAGTTTATGGGTAGGGGAGGGAGCCTACGAGCAGTACTTC. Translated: CASSLWVGEGAYEQYF.